This T cell receptor (beta chain) comes out of a study of identical twins. General study points: Whereas memory repertoires showed no such difference, abundant cord blood beta clonotypes carried fewer insertions. One should note that invariant MAIT and iNKT cells could partly confound zero-insertion analyses.

Unique molecular identifiers were present on the cDNA, and a universal primer site came from template switching. TCRdb independently ran MiXCR on the 5' RACE reads; one entry per CDR3 protein. Of 350,000 to 600,000 distinct CDR3 sequences listed, 13% to 15% were seen once; the top ten hold about 0.53%. This clonotype came up a few times. Its antigen is unknown. The CDR3 has 15 amino acids. Per the germline V gene, CDR1 is DFQATT and CDR2 is SNEGSKA (reference sequence). Unmatched junction bases numbered 2, after V lost 0 bases and J lost 1 base. The sample was also linked to a second study, of yellow fever vaccine responses in identical twins. From that second work: Convergence reportedly seemed to mark part of the twins' vaccine T cell response, with personalization marking the rest.

The specimen was CD4+ T cells sorted from blood. V gene TRBV20-1 combines with J gene TRBJ2-1; 8 bases fit TRBD2. This TCR came from a woman between 18 and 29 years old in good health. The CDR3 here is CSAREGLDSYNEQFF. CDR3 nucleotides: TGCAGTGCTAGAGAGGGACTAGATTCCTACAATGAGCAGTTCTTC.